This is a list of T cell receptor beta chains from one sample in a study of cytotoxic CD8 clonotypes in ibrutinib-treated CLL. Sequenced by immunoSEQ multiplex PCR; TCRdb stores in-frame clones only, minus some. The data show 150,000 to 250,000 clones, around 72% seen once. The sample was PBMCs, taken after 24 months of ibrutinib treatment. The receptors derive from a human donor with chronic lymphocytic leukemia. Both conserved end residues are part of each CDR3. A D gene is named only where the DNA matches it firmly. Not every row has a clone size; where given, it reads once, few, many or a size class.

CDR3 protein	CDR3 DNA	V gene	clone size	D gene	J gene
CASSKTRNRGENTEAFF	TGTGCCAGCAGCAAGACCAGGAACAGGGGCGAGAACACTGAAGCTTTCTTT	TRBV28	once	TRBD1	TRBJ1-1
CASSHRTSPGQGVHEQYF	TGCGCCAGCAGCCACCGCACGTCACCGGGACAGGGGGTCCACGAGCAGTACTTC	TRBV4-1	NA	TRBD1	TRBJ2-7
CASIGRSSYEQYF	TGTGCCAGCATCGGTCGGTCCTCCTACGAGCAGTACTTC	TRBV11-2	NA	NA	TRBJ2-7
CAIRLEGGMGETQYF	TGTGCCATCAGATTGGAGGGGGGAATGGGAGAGACCCAGTACTTC	TRBV10-3	NA	NA	TRBJ2-5
CASSVAPHNTGELFF	TGTGCCAGCAGCGTAGCCCCACACAACACCGGGGAGCTGTTTTTT	TRBV9	once	NA	TRBJ2-2
CASSYSDRARGYTF	TGTGCCAGCAGTTACTCGGACAGGGCTAGAGGCTACACCTTC	TRBV6-5	few	TRBD1	TRBJ1-2
CASSQAQGLDEQFF	TGCGCCAGCAGCCAAGCGCAGGGTTTGGATGAGCAGTTCTTC	TRBV4-3	NA	NA	TRBJ2-1
CASSTSGGTDTQYF	TGTGCCAGCAGCACTAGCGGTGGGACAGATACGCAGTATTTT	TRBV5-4	NA	TRBD2	TRBJ2-3
CATSGLAANTGELFF	TGTGCCACCAGCGGACTAGCGGCGAACACCGGGGAGCTGTTTTTT	TRBV15	NA	TRBD2	TRBJ2-2
CASSFVPLAGVDGEQFF	TGTGCCAGCAGCTTTGTCCCTCTAGCGGGAGTTGACGGTGAGCAGTTCTTC	TRBV5-4	NA	TRBD2	TRBJ2-1
CASRAVGMANTGELFF	TGTGCCAGCAGAGCGGTCGGGATGGCGAACACCGGGGAGCTGTTTTTT	TRBV25-1	NA	NA	TRBJ2-2